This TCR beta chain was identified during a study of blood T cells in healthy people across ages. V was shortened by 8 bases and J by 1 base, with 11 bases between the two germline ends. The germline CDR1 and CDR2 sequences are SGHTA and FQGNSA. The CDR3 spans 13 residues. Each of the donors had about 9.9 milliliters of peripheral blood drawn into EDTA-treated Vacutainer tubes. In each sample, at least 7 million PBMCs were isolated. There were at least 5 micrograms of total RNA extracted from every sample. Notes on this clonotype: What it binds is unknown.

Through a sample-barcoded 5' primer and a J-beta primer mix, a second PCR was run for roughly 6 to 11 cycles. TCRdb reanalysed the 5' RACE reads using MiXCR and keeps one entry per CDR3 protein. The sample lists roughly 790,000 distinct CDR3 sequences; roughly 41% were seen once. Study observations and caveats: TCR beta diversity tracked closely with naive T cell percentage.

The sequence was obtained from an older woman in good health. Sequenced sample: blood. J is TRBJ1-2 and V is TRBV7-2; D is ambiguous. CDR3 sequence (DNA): TGTGCCAGCGATCGTCTAATTAACTATGGCTACACCTTC. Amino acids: CASDRLINYGYTF.